This record looks at one T cell receptor (beta chain) sequence and its context. The source of the sample is a study of blood T cell repertoires in COVID-19. The overall study: The study drew acute and convalescent COVID-19 samples from the United States, Italy and Spain.

In terms of age and location, participants ranged from about 18 to 89 years and lived in fewer than 30 US areas. Germline-derived CDR1 and CDR2 are SEHNR and FQNEAQ (reference sequence). Between the trimmed V and J ends, which lost 5 bases and 0 bases, there was a span of 6 bases. The CDR3 is 13 residues long. Clones were sequenced by immunoSEQ multiplex PCR, and TCRdb holds only the in-frame ones, with some missing. The sample holds approximately 310,000 clones, roughly nine tenths seen once. This TCR was recovered from a man between 60 and 75 years old who had recovered from COVID-19. The chain recombines TRBV7-9 with TRBJ2-3; the D is unclear. Specimen: PBMCs or T cells enriched from blood (not recorded which). The CDR3 protein is CASSEQSTDTQYF. The CDR3 DNA follows: TGTGCCAGCAGCGAGCAAAGCACAGATACGCAGTATTTT.